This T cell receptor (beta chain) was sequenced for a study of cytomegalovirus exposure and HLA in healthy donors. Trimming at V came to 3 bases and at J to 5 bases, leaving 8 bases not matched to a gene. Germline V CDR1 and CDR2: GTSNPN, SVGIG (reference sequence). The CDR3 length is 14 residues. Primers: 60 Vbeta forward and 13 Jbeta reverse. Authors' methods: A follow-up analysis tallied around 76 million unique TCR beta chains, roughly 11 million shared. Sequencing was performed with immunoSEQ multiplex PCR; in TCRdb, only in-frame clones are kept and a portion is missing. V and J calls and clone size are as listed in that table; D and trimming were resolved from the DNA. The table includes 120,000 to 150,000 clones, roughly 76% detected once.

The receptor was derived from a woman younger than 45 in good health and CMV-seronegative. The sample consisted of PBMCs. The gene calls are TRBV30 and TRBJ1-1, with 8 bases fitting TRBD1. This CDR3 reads CAWSPGGHPTEAFF. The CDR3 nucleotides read TGTGCCTGGAGCCCAGGGGGCCATCCAACTGAAGCTTTCTTT.